This T cell receptor (beta chain) was documented in a study of vaccination and CD4 T cells after COVID-19. Concerning this clonotype: Antigen specificity is unknown.

Documented treatment: roughly 10-day PBMC culture with coronavirus spike peptide pools or control peptides (ViraFEST assay). This CDR3 spans 15 amino acids. Germline-derived CDR1 and CDR2 are MDHEN and SYDVKM. Trimming removed 4 bases from V and 5 bases from J; junction bases left unmatched: 5. With the Oncomine TCR Beta short-read assay, DNA from cultured CD4+ T cells was sequenced. MiXCR, applied by TCRdb to the PCR reads, yields one record per CDR3 protein. The sample records about 12,000 distinct CDR3 sequences, under 40% being singletons. The origin of this receptor is a human donor who had recovered from COVID-19. The chain uses TRBV28 and TRBJ2-2; 9 nucleotides match TRBD1. Material: CD4+ T cells from blood, cultured in vitro, obtained after SARS-CoV-2 vaccination. The CDR3: CASSSQGAGTGELFF. The DNA of the CDR3 is TGTGCCAGCAGTTCACAGGGGGCGGGAACCGGGGAGCTGTTTTTT.